One and the same sample provided the 19 T cell receptor beta chains below, sequenced in a study of lung T cells in sarcoidosis with Löfgren's syndrome. TCRdb fed the reads into MiXCR, producing one record per CDR3 protein. The sample has a few thousand distinct CDR3 sequences; over 15% are singletons. The sample comprised CD4+ T cells from bronchoalveolar lavage. The receptors originated from a human donor with sarcoidosis (Löfgren's syndrome or another form), or a control subject (not recorded which).

This clonotype is labeled medium-sized. The chain recombines TRBV20-1 with TRBJ1-1; possibly TRBD1 for D (5 bases). The germline V gene has CDR1 DFQATT and CDR2 SNEGSKA (reference sequence). This CDR3 is 17 amino acids long. Between the trimmed V and J ends, which lost 0 bases and 2 bases, there was a span of 19 bases. The CDR3 DNA reads as TGCAGTGCTAGAGATTGGCTGAATCGGGGGGACAACACTGAAGCTTTCTTT. Amino acids: CSARDWLNRGDNTEAFF.

This clonotype is termed medium-sized. The chain has TRBV11-2 and TRBJ2-7; D assignment may be TRBD1 or TRBD2 (7 bases each). The ends were cut back, 5 bases at V and 6 bases at J, with 23 bases in the middle. The germline CDR1 and CDR2 sequences are SGHAT and FQNNGV. The CDR3 covers 16 residues. CDR3 amino acids: CASSPMGGGLGREQYF. The CDR3 DNA sequence: TGTGCCAGCAGCCCTATGGGAGGGGGCCTAGGGCGCGAGCAGTACTTC. Together with reference TRBV11-2 and TRBJ2-7, the CDR3 gives the full variable domain: EAGVAQSPRYKIIEKRQSVAFWCNPISGHATLYWYQQILGQGPKLLIQFQNNGVVDDSQLPKDRFSAERLKGVDSTLKIQPAKLEDSAVYLCASSPMGGGLGREQYFGPGTRLTVT.

In this sample, this clonotype turned up many times. V gene TRBV28 combines with J gene TRBJ2-1, with D uncertain. Looked up from germline, CDR1 is MDHEN and CDR2 is SYDVKM. Between the trimmed V and J ends, which lost 6 bases and 4 bases, there was a span of 16 bases. CDR3 length: 15 residues. CDR3 DNA: TGTGCCAGCAGGAGAAGACATTCCCAATACAATGAGCAGTTCTTC. Protein product: CASRRRHSQYNEQFF.

On this clonotype itself: Likely a read error: the CDR3 ends without its conserved phenylalanine or tryptophan. The genes are TRBV11-2 and TRBJ2-7, with a possible D match to TRBD1 (5 bases). Germline-derived CDR1 and CDR2 are SGHAT and FQNNGV. This CDR3 is built from 15 residues. DNA for the CDR3: TGTGTCAGCAGCCCCGGACACCTTATCCCCTACGAGCAGTACCTC. This sequence encodes CVSSPGHLIPYEQYL.

By sample share, this clonotype is large. V usage is TRBV4-1 and J usage is TRBJ1-4; unclear D gene. Trimming left V 0 bases short and J 7 bases short, with 12 bases between. The CDR3 runs to 15 residues. From germline, CDR1 is MGHRA and CDR2 YSYEKL. CDR3 sequence: CASSQDGRRGEKLFF. For the CDR3, the DNA is TGCGCCAGCAGCCAAGATGGCAGGCGGGGTGAAAAACTGTTTTTT.

By sample share, this clonotype is medium-sized. The CDR3 DNA reads as TGCGCCAGCAGCTCCCGGGGAACACAACCGAATGAGCAGTTCTTC. Its translation: CASSSRGTQPNEQFF. V and J are TRBV5-1 and TRBJ2-1, with a weak D call TRBD2 (5 bases). This CDR3 spans 15 amino acids. The V gene's germline CDR1 is SGHRS and CDR2 YFSETQ. Trimming removed 3 bases at V and 7 bases at J, with 17 bases between.

In this sample, this clonotype turned up many times. The chain joins TRBV5-6 to TRBJ2-1; weak D call: TRBD2 (5 bases). The CDR3 loop spans 16 amino acids. Per the germline V gene, CDR1 is SGHDT and CDR2 is YYEEEE. Between the trimmed V and J ends, which lost 4 bases and 0 bases, there was a span of 14 bases. The CDR3 sequence: CASSPPRSGSYNEQFF. The CDR3 DNA reads as TGTGCCAGCAGCCCGCCTCGGAGCGGCTCCTACAATGAGCAGTTCTTC.

This clonotype counts as medium-sized. A read error may produce the germline difference seen at one junction end. This rearrangement joins TRBV7-7 to TRBJ2-1; maybe TRBD2 (7 bases). Germline assignment: CDR1 SSHAT and CDR2 FNYEAQ (reference sequence). This CDR3 is 14 amino acids long. The CDR3 region has the DNA TGTGCTAGCAGCTTAAGCCGGGGGGCTGGCGAGCAGTTCTTC. Translated: CASSLSRGAGEQFF.

Regarding this clonotype: A much larger clone differs from this one at a single base, so this may be a read error. The genes are TRBV5-5 and TRBJ2-1; maybe TRBD1 (6 bases). Per the germline V gene, CDR1 is SGHKS and CDR2 is YYEKEE (reference sequence). The CDR3 contains 15 residues. Trimming removed 1 base from V and 9 bases from J, with 17 bases in between. The CDR3 sequence: CASSLPINRVSEQFF. As DNA, the CDR3 is TGTGCCAGCAGCTTGCCCATTAACAGGGTCAGTGAGCAGTTCTTC.

This clonotype is large within its sample. The DNA for the CDR3 is TGTGCCAGCATTGGGCTTACTGAAGCTTTCTTT. Its translation is CASIGLTEAFF. This rearrangement joins TRBV28 to TRBJ1-1; D is undetermined. The CDR3 extends over 11 amino acids. The V end was cut by 7 bases, the J end by 5 bases, with 8 bases between. CDR1 is MDHEN and CDR2 is SYDVKM in the germline V gene.

This clonotype was seen repeatedly, ten times or more. This chain connects TRBV5-1 to TRBJ2-7; 11 bases agree with TRBD2. The trim removed 0 bases at V and 7 bases at J, leaving 6 bases unmatched. Germline V gives CDR1 SGHRS, CDR2 YFSETQ. The CDR3 runs to 15 residues. The CDR3, as DNA: TGCGCCAGCAGCTTGGATCCGGGACTAGCGGAGGAGCAGTACTTC. Amino acids: CASSLDPGLAEEQYF.

For the CDR3, the DNA is TGCGCCAGCAGCCAAGAACAGGTGGGCGAGATCCAATACTTC. Its translation is CASSQEQVGEIQYF. The chain is built from TRBV4-1 and TRBJ2-5; tentatively, D is TRBD1 (5 bases). CDR1 and CDR2 (germline): MGHRA, YSYEKL. The CDR3 is 14 amino acids. V shed 0 bases and J shed 14 bases, with 19 bases lying between them.

By frequency in the sample, this clonotype is medium-sized. The chain combines TRBV6-1 with TRBJ2-1; 7 nucleotides line up with TRBD1. Trimming at V came to 5 bases and at J to 6 bases, leaving 7 bases not matched to a gene. Germline CDR1 and CDR2: MNHNS and SASEGT. The CDR3 runs 14 residues. CDR3 sequence (DNA): TGTGCCAGCAGTTGGACAGGTCCTCTCAATGAGCAGTTCTTC. Its protein product is CASSWTGPLNEQFF.

In its sample, this clonotype ranks as medium-sized. This sequence joins TRBV11-2 and TRBJ2-3, with 13 positions matching TRBD2. The CDR3 is made up of 19 amino acids. Trimming cost V 2 bases and J 4 bases; bases outside gene matches: 12. The germline gives CDR1 SGHAT, CDR2 FQNNGV. The CDR3 loop is CASSLYPGLAGIKPDTQYF. In nucleotides, the CDR3 is TGTGCCAGCAGCTTATATCCGGGACTAGCGGGAATTAAGCCAGATACGCAGTATTTT.

This clonotype was observed at least ten times. V gene TRBV5-1 combines with J gene TRBJ2-1; perhaps TRBD1 as D (6 bases). The germline V gene encodes CDR1 SGHRS and CDR2 YFSETQ. The CDR3 runs to 13 residues. Trimming took 3 bases from V and 5 from J, leaving 9 bases between them. CDR3 sequence: CASSSRTDNEQFF. The CDR3 nucleotides are TGCGCCAGCAGCTCGAGGACAGACAATGAGCAGTTCTTC.

Remarks on this clonotype: This may be a read error, as it is one base from a much larger clone. The V gene is TRBV10-2, the J gene TRBJ2-7, with D perhaps TRBD2 (5 bases). V dropped 2 bases and J dropped 6 bases, with 14 bases sitting between them. The CDR3 covers 14 residues. Germline values: CDR1 WSHSY, CDR2 SAAADI. This chain's CDR3 is CASSESERAPEQYF. The DNA for the CDR3 is TGCGCCAGCAGTGAGAGCGAGAGGGCTCCCGAGCAGTACTTC.

This clonotype is medium-sized. The V gene is TRBV5-4, the J gene TRBJ2-7, with no clear D. In germline, CDR1 is SGHNT, CDR2 YYREEE (reference sequence). Trimming left V 5 bases short and J 7 bases short, with 16 bases between. CDR3 length equals 13 residues. The CDR3 spells CASRNDKDGEQYF. In DNA form, the CDR3 reads TGTGCCAGCAGAAACGACAAAGATGGTGAGCAGTACTTC.

In its sample, this clonotype was seen many times. The rearrangement uses TRBV18 and TRBJ2-7, with 9 positions matching TRBD1. J gave up 4 bases and V 6 bases, and 4 bases lay outside the gene matches. The CDR3 is 13 residues long. The germline V gene encodes CDR1 KGHSH and CDR2 LQKENI. CDR3 sequence: CASSRTGEYEQYF. Written as DNA, the CDR3 is TGTGCCAGCTCCCGGACAGGGGAATACGAGCAGTACTTC.

This clonotype is medium-sized by share. The chain links TRBV2 to TRBJ2-1; 7 bases fit TRBD2. V shed 5 bases, J shed 5 bases, and the junction held 3 bases outside the gene matches. Germline V CDR1 and CDR2: SNHLY, FYNNEI. CDR3 size: 13 residues. DNA for the CDR3: TGTGCCAGCAGTACTACTAGCGACAATGAGCAGTTCTTC. This sequence encodes CASSTTSDNEQFF.